The T cell receptor (beta chain) described here comes from a study of blood T cell repertoires in COVID-19. The wider study: Sample material is recorded as cDNA or gDNA derived from T cells, B-cell-depleted T cells, or PBMCs.

Using immunoSEQ multiplex PCR, the repertoire was profiled, and TCRdb retains in-frame clones only, with some absent. Of approximately 180,000 clones in the sample, 80% to 90% were seen once. Trimming pared 2 bases from V and 5 bases from J, leaving 6 bases between. The CDR3 loop spans 12 amino acids. The sequencing input was peripheral blood. This receptor was identified in a man aged 55-75 years with acute or convalescent COVID-19. V usage is TRBV12-3 or TRBV12-4 and J usage is TRBJ2-5; TRBD2 is a possible D gene (5 bases). The CDR3 is CASSLTGETQYF. DNA for the CDR3: TGTGCCAGCAGTTTAACGGGGGAGACCCAGTACTTC.